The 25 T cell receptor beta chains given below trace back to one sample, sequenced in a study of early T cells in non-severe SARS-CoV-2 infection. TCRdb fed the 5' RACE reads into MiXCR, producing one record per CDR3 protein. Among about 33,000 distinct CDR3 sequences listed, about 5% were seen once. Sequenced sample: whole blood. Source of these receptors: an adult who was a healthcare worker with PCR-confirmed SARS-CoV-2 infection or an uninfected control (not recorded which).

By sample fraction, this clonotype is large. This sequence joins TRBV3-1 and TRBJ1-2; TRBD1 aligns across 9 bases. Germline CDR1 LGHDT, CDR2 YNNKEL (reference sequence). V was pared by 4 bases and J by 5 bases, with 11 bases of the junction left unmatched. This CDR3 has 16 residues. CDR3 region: CASSPILDRGTYGYTF. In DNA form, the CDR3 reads TGTGCCAGCAGCCCGATCCTTGACAGGGGGACGTATGGCTACACCTTC.

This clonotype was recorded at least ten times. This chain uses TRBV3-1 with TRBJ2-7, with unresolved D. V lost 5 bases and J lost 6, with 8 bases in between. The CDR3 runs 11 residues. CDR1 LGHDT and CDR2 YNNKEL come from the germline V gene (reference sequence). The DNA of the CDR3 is TGTGCCAGCAGCTCCCCCAGCGAGCAGTACTTC. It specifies CASSSPSEQYF.

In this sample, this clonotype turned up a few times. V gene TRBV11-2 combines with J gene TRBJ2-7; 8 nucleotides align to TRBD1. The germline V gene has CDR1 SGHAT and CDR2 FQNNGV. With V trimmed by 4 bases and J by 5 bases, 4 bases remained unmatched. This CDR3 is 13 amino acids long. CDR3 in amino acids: CASSSRTGNEQYF. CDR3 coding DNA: TGTGCCAGCAGCTCTAGGACAGGGAACGAGCAGTACTTC. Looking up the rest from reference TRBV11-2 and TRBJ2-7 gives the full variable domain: EAGVAQSPRYKIIEKRQSVAFWCNPISGHATLYWYQQILGQGPKLLIQFQNNGVVDDSQLPKDRFSAERLKGVDSTLKIQPAKLEDSAVYLCASSSRTGNEQYFGPGTRLTVT.

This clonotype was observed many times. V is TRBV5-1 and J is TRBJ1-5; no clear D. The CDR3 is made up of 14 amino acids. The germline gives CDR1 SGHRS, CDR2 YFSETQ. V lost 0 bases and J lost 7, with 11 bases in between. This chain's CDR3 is CASSLDGLRQPQHF. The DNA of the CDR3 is TGCGCCAGCAGCTTGGACGGATTAAGGCAGCCCCAGCATTTT. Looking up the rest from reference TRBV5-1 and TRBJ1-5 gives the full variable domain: KAGVTQTPRYLIKTRGQQVTLSCSPISGHRSVSWYQQTPGQGLQFLFEYFSETQRNKGNFPGRFSGRQFSNSRSEMNVSTLELGDSALYLCASSLDGLRQPQHFGDGTRLSIL.

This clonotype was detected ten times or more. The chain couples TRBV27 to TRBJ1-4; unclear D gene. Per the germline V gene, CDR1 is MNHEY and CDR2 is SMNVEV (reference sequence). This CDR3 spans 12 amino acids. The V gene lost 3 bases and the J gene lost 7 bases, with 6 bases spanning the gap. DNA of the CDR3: TGTGCCAGCAGTTTCGGCGGTGAAAAACTGTTTTTT. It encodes CASSFGGEKLFF. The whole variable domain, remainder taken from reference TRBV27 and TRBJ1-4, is EAQVTQNPRYLITVTGKKLTVTCSQNMNHEYMSWYRQDPGLGLRQIYYSMNVEVTDKGDVPEGYKVSRKEKRNFPLILESPSPNQTSLYFCASSFGGEKLFFGSGTQLSVL.

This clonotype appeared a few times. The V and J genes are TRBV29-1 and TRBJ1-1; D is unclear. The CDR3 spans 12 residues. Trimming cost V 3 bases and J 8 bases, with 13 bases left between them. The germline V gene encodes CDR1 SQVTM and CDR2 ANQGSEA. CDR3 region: CSVEIVRPEAFF. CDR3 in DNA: TGCAGCGTTGAGATTGTCAGACCAGAAGCTTTCTTT.

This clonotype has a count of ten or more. The CDR3 is CASSFEQVSRGQYF. The DNA for the CDR3 is TGTGCCAGCAGCTTCGAACAGGTTTCTAGGGGGCAGTACTTC. V is TRBV7-9 and J is TRBJ2-7; the D gene is possibly TRBD1 (5 bases). Trimming left V 3 bases short and J 9 bases short, with 18 bases between. Germline V gene data show CDR1 as SEHNR and CDR2 as FQNEAQ (reference sequence). CDR3 length equals 14 residues.

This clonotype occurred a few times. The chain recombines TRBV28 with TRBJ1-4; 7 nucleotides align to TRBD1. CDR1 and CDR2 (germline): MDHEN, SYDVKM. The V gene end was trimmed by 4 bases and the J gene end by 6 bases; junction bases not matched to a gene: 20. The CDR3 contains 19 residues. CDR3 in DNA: TGTGCCAGCAGTTCAGCTTGGCCGGAGCAGGGGGTCTTGTATGAAAAACTGTTTTTT. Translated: CASSSAWPEQGVLYEKLFF.

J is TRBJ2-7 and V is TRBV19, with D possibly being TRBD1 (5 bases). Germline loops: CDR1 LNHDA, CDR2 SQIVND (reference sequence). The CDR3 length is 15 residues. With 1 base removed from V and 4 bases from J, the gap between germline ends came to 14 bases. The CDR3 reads CASSIVLDTKYEQYF. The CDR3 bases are TGTGCCAGTAGTATAGTTCTGGACACCAAATACGAGCAGTACTTC. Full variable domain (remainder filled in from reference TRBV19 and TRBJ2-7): DGGITQSPKYLFRKEGQNVTLSCEQNLNHDAMYWYRQDPGQGLRLIYYSQIVNDFQKGDIAEGYSVSREKKESFPLTVTSAQKNPTAFYLCASSIVLDTKYEQYFGPGTRLTVT.

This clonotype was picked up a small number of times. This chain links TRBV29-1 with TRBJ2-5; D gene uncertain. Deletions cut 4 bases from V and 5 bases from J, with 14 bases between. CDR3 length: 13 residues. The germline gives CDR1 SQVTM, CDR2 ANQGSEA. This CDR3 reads CSVVPKVEETQYF. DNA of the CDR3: TGCAGCGTTGTCCCGAAAGTAGAGGAGACCCAGTACTTC.

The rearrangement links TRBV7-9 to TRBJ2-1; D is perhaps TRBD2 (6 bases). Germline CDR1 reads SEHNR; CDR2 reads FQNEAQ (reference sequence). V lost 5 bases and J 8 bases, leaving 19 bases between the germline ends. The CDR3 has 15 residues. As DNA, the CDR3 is TGTGCCAGCAGCCCAAGACTAGAGGGCTTTCATGAGCAGTTCTTC. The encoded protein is CASSPRLEGFHEQFF.

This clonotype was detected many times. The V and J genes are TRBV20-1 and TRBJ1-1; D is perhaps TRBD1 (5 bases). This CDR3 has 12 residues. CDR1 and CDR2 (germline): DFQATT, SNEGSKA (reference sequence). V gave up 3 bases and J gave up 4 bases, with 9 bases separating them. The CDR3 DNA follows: TGCAGTGCTAGTGGGGGTGCCACTGAAGCTTTCTTT. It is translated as CSASGGATEAFF.

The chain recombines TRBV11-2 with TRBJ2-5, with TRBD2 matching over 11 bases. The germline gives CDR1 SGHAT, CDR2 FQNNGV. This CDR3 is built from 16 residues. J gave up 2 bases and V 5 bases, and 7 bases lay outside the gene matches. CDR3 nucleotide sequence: TGTGCCAGCAGCCCACTAGCGGGGGCCAGACAAGAGACCCAGTACTTC. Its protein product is CASSPLAGARQETQYF.

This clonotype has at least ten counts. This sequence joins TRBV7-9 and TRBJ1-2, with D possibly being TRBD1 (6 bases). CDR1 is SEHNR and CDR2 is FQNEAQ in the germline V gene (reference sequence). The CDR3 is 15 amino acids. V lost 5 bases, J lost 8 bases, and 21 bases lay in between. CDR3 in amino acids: CASSEQTGQTLGYTF. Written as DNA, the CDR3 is TGTGCCAGCAGCGAGCAGACAGGCCAAACACTCGGCTACACCTTC.

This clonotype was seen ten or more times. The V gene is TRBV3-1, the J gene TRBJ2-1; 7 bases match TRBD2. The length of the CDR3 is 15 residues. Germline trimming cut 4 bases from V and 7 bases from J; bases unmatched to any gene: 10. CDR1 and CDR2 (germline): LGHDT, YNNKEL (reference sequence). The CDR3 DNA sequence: TGTGCCAGCAGCCCCCGGGGGAGCGGGGCTAATGAGCAGTTCTTC. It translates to CASSPRGSGANEQFF.

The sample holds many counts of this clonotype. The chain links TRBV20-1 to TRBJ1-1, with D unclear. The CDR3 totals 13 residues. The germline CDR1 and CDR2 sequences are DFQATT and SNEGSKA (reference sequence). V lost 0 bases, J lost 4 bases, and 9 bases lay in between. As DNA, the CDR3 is TGCAGTGCTAGAGATAAGGGAGGCACTGAAGCTTTCTTT. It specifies CSARDKGGTEAFF.

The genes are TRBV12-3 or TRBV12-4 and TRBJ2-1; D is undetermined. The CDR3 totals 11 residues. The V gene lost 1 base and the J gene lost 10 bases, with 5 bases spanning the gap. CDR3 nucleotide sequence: TGTGCCAGCAGTTTAGGGGCGGAGCAGTTCTTC. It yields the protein CASSLGAEQFF.

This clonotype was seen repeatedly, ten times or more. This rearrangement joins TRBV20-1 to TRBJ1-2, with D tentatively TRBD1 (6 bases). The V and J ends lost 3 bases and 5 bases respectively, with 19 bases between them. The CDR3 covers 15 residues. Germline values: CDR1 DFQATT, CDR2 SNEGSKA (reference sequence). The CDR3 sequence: CSARSLEPQGYGYTF. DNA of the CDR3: TGCAGTGCTAGGTCCCTTGAGCCACAGGGATATGGCTACACCTTC.

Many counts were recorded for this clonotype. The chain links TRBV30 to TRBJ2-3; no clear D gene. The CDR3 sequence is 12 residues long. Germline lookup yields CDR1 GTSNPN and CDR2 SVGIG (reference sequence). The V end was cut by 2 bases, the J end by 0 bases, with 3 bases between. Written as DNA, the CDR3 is TGTGCCTGGAGTCCTAGCACAGATACGCAGTATTTT. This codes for CAWSPSTDTQYF.

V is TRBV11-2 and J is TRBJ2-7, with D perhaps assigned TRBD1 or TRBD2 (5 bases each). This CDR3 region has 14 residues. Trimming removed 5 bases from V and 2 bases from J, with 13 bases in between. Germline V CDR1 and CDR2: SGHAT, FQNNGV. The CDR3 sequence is CASSARGVAYEQYF. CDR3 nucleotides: TGTGCCAGCAGCGCCCGAGGGGTGGCCTACGAGCAGTACTTC. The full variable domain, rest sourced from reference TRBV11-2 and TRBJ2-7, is EAGVAQSPRYKIIEKRQSVAFWCNPISGHATLYWYQQILGQGPKLLIQFQNNGVVDDSQLPKDRFSAERLKGVDSTLKIQPAKLEDSAVYLCASSARGVAYEQYFGPGTRLTVT.

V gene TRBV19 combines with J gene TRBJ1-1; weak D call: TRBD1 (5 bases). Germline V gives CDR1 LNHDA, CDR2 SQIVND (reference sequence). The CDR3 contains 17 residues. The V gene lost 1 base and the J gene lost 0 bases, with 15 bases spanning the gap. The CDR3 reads CASSIAQQRQLNTEAFF. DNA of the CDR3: TGTGCCAGTAGTATAGCTCAACAAAGACAGCTGAACACTGAAGCTTTCTTT.

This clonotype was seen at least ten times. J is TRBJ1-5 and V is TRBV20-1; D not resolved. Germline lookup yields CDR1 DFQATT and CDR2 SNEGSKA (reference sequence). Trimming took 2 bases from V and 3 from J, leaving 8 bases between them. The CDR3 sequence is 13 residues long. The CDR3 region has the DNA TGCAGTGCTAGACCGGGATTCAATCAGCCCCAGCATTTT. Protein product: CSARPGFNQPQHF.

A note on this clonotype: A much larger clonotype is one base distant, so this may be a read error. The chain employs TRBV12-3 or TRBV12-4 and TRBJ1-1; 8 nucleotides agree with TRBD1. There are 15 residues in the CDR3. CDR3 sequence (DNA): TGTACCAGCAGTTCTGACAGGGGTTGGGGCACTGAAGCTTTCTTT. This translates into CTSSSDRGWGTEAFF.

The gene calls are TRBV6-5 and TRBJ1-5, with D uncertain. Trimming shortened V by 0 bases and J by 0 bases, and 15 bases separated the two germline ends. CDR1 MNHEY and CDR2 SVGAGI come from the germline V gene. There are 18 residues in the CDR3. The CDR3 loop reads CASSYSWAGSNSNQPQHF. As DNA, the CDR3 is TGTGCCAGCAGTTACTCGTGGGCCGGATCAAATAGCAATCAGCCCCAGCATTTT.

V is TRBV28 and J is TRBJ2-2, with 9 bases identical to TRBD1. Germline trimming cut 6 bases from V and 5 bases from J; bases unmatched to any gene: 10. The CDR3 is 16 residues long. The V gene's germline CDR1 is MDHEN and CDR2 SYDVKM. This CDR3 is CASRGRGQGRTGELFF. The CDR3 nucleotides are TGTGCCAGCAGGGGAAGGGGACAGGGAAGGACCGGGGAGCTGTTTTTT.